This T cell receptor beta chain was recovered during a study of blood T cell repertoires in COVID-19. Methods used by the authors: From reference gene primer amplification, estimates of nucleated cell counts were derived. The assay was immunoSEQ multiplex PCR, and TCRdb's table has in-frame clones only and misses some. For V, J and clone size, that table is used; D and trimming come from the DNA. The repertoire has some 100,000 clones, about nine tenths of them found once; the top ten carry 5.7%. This CDR3 contains 14 residues. The germline CDR1 and CDR2 sequences are MNHEY and SVGAGI. V shed 2 bases and J 6 bases; nucleotides not matched to a gene: 6.

The rearrangement joins TRBV6-5 to TRBJ1-2; 7 bases are a match to TRBD1. This clonotype was obtained from a man aged 65 to 85 with acute or convalescent COVID-19. Sequenced input: peripheral blood. CDR3: CASSYLQGFHGYTF. CDR3 sequence (DNA): TGTGCCAGCAGTTACCTACAGGGGTTCCATGGCTACACCTTC.